This entry lists 24 T cell receptor beta chains sequenced from one sample in a study of shared clonotypes between healthy human individuals. Repertoires were generated with immunoSEQ multiplex PCR, while TCRdb's copy carries only in-frame clones and drops some. The table shows a few million clones, with more than 80% occurring only once. Specimen: naive CD4+ T cells sorted from blood. Subset reported: CD45RA+ positively selected. The receptors originated from a man younger than 35 in good health.

V and J are TRBV28 and TRBJ2-5; 12 bases are a match to TRBD1. This CDR3 region has 15 residues. Germline V CDR1 and CDR2: MDHEN, SYDVKM. Trimming at V came to 6 bases and at J to 5 bases, leaving 7 bases not matched to a gene. The chain's CDR3 is CASRTGTGGWETQYF. Here the CDR3 DNA reads TGTGCCAGCAGAACCGGGACAGGGGGCTGGGAGACCCAGTACTTC.

For this clone: The junction departs from the called germline gene at one end, perhaps through a read error. The rearrangement links TRBV23-1 to TRBJ2-7; D is possibly TRBD2 (7 bases). TRBV23-1 is an ORF, with its function uncertain. This CDR3 is 15 amino acids long. DNA of the CDR3: TGCGCCACTTTGACGGGGGGCAGCCTGTCCTACGAGCAGCACTTC. It yields the protein CATLTGGSLSYEQHF.

The chain uses TRBV27 and TRBJ1-2, with TRBD1 as a possible D gene (5 bases). Trimming removed 5 bases from V and 5 bases from J, with 15 bases in between. The CDR3 is made up of 14 amino acids. Germline V CDR1 and CDR2: MNHEY, SMNVEV (reference sequence). CDR3 nucleotide sequence: TGTGCCAGCAGTCATCGCGAAAGGGGTTATGGCTACACCTTC. Protein sequence: CASSHRERGYGYTF.

This clone was observed a few times. The chain employs TRBV6-1 and TRBJ1-5; D unresolved. V dropped 1 base and J dropped 10 bases, with 5 bases sitting between them. The germline CDR1 and CDR2 sequences are MNHNS and SASEGT. This CDR3 comprises 11 residues. CDR3 nucleotide sequence: TGTGCCAGCAGTGAAGTCTTACCCCAGCATTTT. Translation gives CASSEVLPQHF.

The rearrangement uses TRBV5-1 and TRBJ2-5; 7 bases are shared with TRBD2. Trimming took 0 bases from V and 5 from J; bases not matched to a gene: 4. Germline CDR1 reads SGHRS; CDR2 reads YFSETQ. The CDR3 has 14 amino acids. Here the CDR3 reads CASSLEMGGETQYF. DNA for the CDR3: TGCGCCAGCAGCTTGGAAATGGGAGGGGAGACCCAGTACTTC. The entire variable domain, with the rest obtained from reference TRBV5-1 and TRBJ2-5, is as follows: KAGVTQTPRYLIKTRGQQVTLSCSPISGHRSVSWYQQTPGQGLQFLFEYFSETQRNKGNFPGRFSGRQFSNSRSEMNVSTLELGDSALYLCASSLEMGGETQYFGPGTRLLVL.

In DNA form, the CDR3 reads TGTGCCAGCAGTGAGCCGGGACTAGTGGCAGATACGCAGTATTTT. This encodes CASSEPGLVADTQYF. This sequence joins TRBV6-1 and TRBJ2-3, with 8 bases lining up with TRBD2. Germline assignment: CDR1 MNHNS and CDR2 SASEGT. The CDR3 is 15 residues long. V shed 3 bases, J shed 4 bases, and the junction held 6 bases outside the gene matches.

The CDR3 is CAITRQGGEYEQYF. The DNA for the CDR3 is TGTGCCATCACCAGACAGGGGGGGGAATACGAGCAGTACTTC. This sequence joins TRBV10-3 and TRBJ2-7; 9 positions agree with TRBD1. Germline lookup yields CDR1 ENHRY and CDR2 SYGVKD. Trimming at V came to 7 bases and at J to 4 bases, leaving 8 bases not matched to a gene. The CDR3 length is 14 residues.

This clone came up once. This chain connects TRBV5-1 to TRBJ1-4; D not resolved. This CDR3 spans 14 amino acids. Trimming left V 3 bases short and J 4 bases short, with 10 bases between. Germline V gene lookup returns CDR1 SGHRS and CDR2 YFSETQ. CDR3 loop: CASSSGRINEKLFF. DNA of the CDR3: TGCGCCAGCAGCTCGGGCAGGATTAATGAAAAACTGTTTTTT.

The rearrangement joins TRBV19 to TRBJ1-1; TRBD1 matches at 7 bases. CDR3 length: 14 residues. The V gene end was trimmed by 4 bases and the J gene end by 1 base; junction bases not matched to a gene: 3. CDR1 and CDR2 (germline): LNHDA, SQIVND (reference sequence). CDR3 nucleotide sequence: TGTGCCAGTAGTACCCACAGGGGGAACACTGAAGCTTTCTTT. As protein: CASSTHRGNTEAFF.

V and J are TRBV6-5 and TRBJ1-4, with 8 positions matching TRBD1. The germline gives CDR1 MNHEY, CDR2 SVGAGI. The CDR3 runs to 14 residues. The V gene end was trimmed by 6 bases and the J gene end by 8 bases; junction bases not matched to a gene: 8. This CDR3 is CASRDRGGEEKLFF. The CDR3 DNA is TGTGCCAGCAGAGACAGGGGAGGAGAGGAAAAACTGTTTTTT.

V gene TRBV5-4 combines with J gene TRBJ1-3, with 9 positions matching TRBD1. This CDR3 has 14 amino acids. V lost 3 bases to trimming and J lost 2 bases; unmatched junction nucleotides: 0. CDR1 and CDR2 from the germline V gene are SGHNT and YYREEE (reference sequence). The CDR3 sequence: CASSWDRAGNTIYF. CDR3 nucleotides: TGTGCCAGCAGCTGGGACAGGGCTGGAAACACCATATATTTT.

A note on this clone: This specimen includes other DNA sequences encoding the same CDR3. The chain employs TRBV18 and TRBJ1-6, with D possibly TRBD1 on 6 matching bases. Germline CDR1 is KGHSH and CDR2 is LQKENI. The CDR3 totals 14 residues. Deletions cut 6 bases from V and 4 bases from J, with 10 bases between. CDR3 coding DNA: TGTGCCAGCTCCCCGACAGGATATAATTCACCCCTCCACTTT. This gives the protein CASSPTGYNSPLHF.

The chain has TRBV6-1 and TRBJ2-7; D may be TRBD1 (5 bases). V shed 5 bases and J shed 0 bases, with 11 bases lying between them. This CDR3 spans 14 amino acids. CDR1 and CDR2 (germline): MNHNS, SASEGT. CDR3 sequence: CASSRQWASYEQYF. The DNA of the CDR3 is TGTGCCAGCAGTCGACAGTGGGCCTCCTACGAGCAGTACTTC.

This clone was counted once. This chain connects TRBV15 to TRBJ1-2, with D hard to call. V dropped 0 bases and J dropped 6 bases, with 14 bases sitting between them. This CDR3 spans 15 amino acids. Germline V gene data show CDR1 as LNHNV and CDR2 as YYDKDF (reference sequence). DNA for the CDR3: TGTGCCACCAGCAGAGATTTCGTCTTGAGGGATGGCTACACCTTC. It codes for CATSRDFVLRDGYTF.

The chain employs TRBV10-3 and TRBJ2-1, with D possibly being TRBD2 (6 bases). Germline CDR1 and CDR2: ENHRY and SYGVKD. V lost 6 bases, J lost 2 bases, and 26 bases lay in between. The CDR3 totals 19 residues. This CDR3 reads CAISPLGVTSSGAYNEQFF. In DNA form, the CDR3 reads TGTGCCATCAGCCCCTTGGGGGTGACGAGTAGCGGTGCCTACAATGAGCAGTTCTTC.

The rearrangement links TRBV5-1 to TRBJ1-1; 7 bases align to TRBD1. This CDR3 region has 15 residues. V dropped 4 bases and J dropped 1; count of bases not matched to a gene: 7. Germline V gene lookup returns CDR1 SGHRS and CDR2 YFSETQ. The CDR3 protein is CASSRWTGPNTEAFF. In DNA, the CDR3 is TGCGCCAGCAGCCGATGGACAGGCCCGAACACTGAAGCTTTCTTT.

The rearrangement joins TRBV30 to TRBJ2-5, with 7 bases that match TRBD2. The germline V gene has CDR1 GTSNPN and CDR2 SVGIG (reference sequence). This CDR3 is 13 amino acids long. V lost 2 bases, J lost 5 bases, and 5 bases stayed unmatched. CDR3 sequence: CAWSRGVEETQYF. The CDR3 DNA is TGTGCCTGGAGTCGGGGGGTGGAGGAGACCCAGTACTTC.

This chain links TRBV6-1 with TRBJ2-5; maybe TRBD2 (6 bases). CDR1 MNHNS and CDR2 SASEGT come from the germline V gene. V shed 3 bases and J shed 6 bases, with 14 bases lying between them. The CDR3 sequence is 14 residues long. CDR3 nucleotide sequence: TGTGCCAGCAGTGACGGGAGCGGAAGAAAGACCCAGTACTTC. Protein product: CASSDGSGRKTQYF.

With respect to this clone: This same CDR3 is encoded by further DNA sequences in the sample. The rearrangement links TRBV11-2 to TRBJ2-7; D call uncertain. The CDR3 loop spans 14 amino acids. In germline, CDR1 is SGHAT, CDR2 FQNNGV. The germline V and J ends were trimmed by 1 base and 0 bases, with 7 bases remaining between them. The CDR3 spells CASSLVISSYEQYF. The DNA of the CDR3 is TGTGCCAGCAGCTTAGTGATAAGCTCCTACGAGCAGTACTTC.

The chain links TRBV2 to TRBJ1-1, with D possibly matching TRBD1 (5 bases). The CDR3 is made up of 15 amino acids. Trimming took 2 bases from V and 3 from J, leaving 13 bases between them. CDR1 is SNHLY, CDR2 FYNNEI, per germline. In nucleotides, the CDR3 is TGTGCCAGCAGTGAACATACGCGACAGTACACTGAAGCTTTCTTT. It yields the protein CASSEHTRQYTEAFF.

This sequence joins TRBV6-4 and TRBJ1-2; D may be TRBD1 (5 bases). This CDR3 contains 15 residues. Per the germline V gene, CDR1 is MRHNA and CDR2 is SNTAGT. Deletions cut 7 bases from V and 11 bases from J, with 26 bases between. The CDR3 spells CASTDQDSTLNYYTF. The DNA of the CDR3 is TGTGCCAGCACCGACCAAGACAGCACCCTAAATTATTACACCTTC.

The CDR3 DNA is TGCGCCAGCAGCTTTGTAGGTAAGGACGAGCAGTACTTC. Its protein is CASSFVGKDEQYF. The chain couples TRBV5-1 to TRBJ2-7, with D uncertain. The CDR3 has 13 amino acids. Germline-derived CDR1 and CDR2 are SGHRS and YFSETQ. Trimming removed 2 bases from V and 5 bases from J, with 11 bases in between.

Comment on this clone: The sample holds other DNA sequences that translate to the same CDR3. The V gene is TRBV18, the J gene TRBJ1-2; D not resolved. The CDR3 sequence is 13 residues long. Germline CDR1 reads KGHSH; CDR2 reads LQKENI. Trimming stripped 3 bases from V and 0 bases from J, with 5 bases between. CDR3 DNA sequence: TGTGCCAGCTCACCGGATTCTAACTATGGCTACACCTTC. It is translated as CASSPDSNYGYTF.

The V call is TRBV25-1, the J call TRBJ2-1, with 11 nucleotides matching TRBD2. V was pared by 1 base and J by 0 bases, with 2 bases of the junction left unmatched. This CDR3 contains 17 residues. CDR1 and CDR2 from the germline V gene are MGHDK and SYGVNS. The CDR3, as DNA: TGTGCCAGCAGTGAATTAGCGGGAGGGAGCTCCTACAATGAGCAGTTCTTC. Residues: CASSELAGGSSYNEQFF.